This TCR beta chain was captured by sequencing in a study of T cell responses to AZD1222 COVID-19 vaccine. As to this clone: Its specificity is not known.

Clones were sequenced by immunoSEQ multiplex PCR, and TCRdb holds only the in-frame ones, with some missing. The sample lists tens of thousands of clones; 70% to 90% were seen once. Study outcomes and limitations: Baseline serostatus was positive in only six AZD1222 recipients. Spike-specific TCR breadth and depth were elevated following two AZD1222 doses. Across the whole spike, CD4 TCRs peaked at regions 160-218 and 743-854.

The length of the CDR3 is 13 residues. The trim removed 3 bases at V and 5 bases at J, leaving 4 bases unmatched. Germline CDR1 reads SGDLS; CDR2 reads YYNGEE. V is TRBV9 and J is TRBJ2-5; 7 bases align to TRBD1. The sequenced sample was peripheral blood, obtained on day 0 of AZD1222 vaccination. This TCR was sampled from an adult in good health. The CDR3 reads CASSATGVETQYF. For the CDR3, the DNA is TGTGCCAGCAGCGCCACAGGGGTGGAGACCCAGTACTTC.